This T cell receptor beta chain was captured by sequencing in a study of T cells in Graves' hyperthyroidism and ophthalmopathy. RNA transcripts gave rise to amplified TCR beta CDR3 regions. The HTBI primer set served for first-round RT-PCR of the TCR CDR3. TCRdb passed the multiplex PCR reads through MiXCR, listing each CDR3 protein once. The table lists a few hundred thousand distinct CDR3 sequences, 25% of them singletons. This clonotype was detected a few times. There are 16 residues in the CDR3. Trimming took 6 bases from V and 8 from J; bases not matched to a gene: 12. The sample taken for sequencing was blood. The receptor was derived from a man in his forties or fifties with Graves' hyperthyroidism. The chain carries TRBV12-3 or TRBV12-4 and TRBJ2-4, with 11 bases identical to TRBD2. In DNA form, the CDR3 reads TGTGCCAGCAGCATGGCGGGACTAGCGGAAGTGGACATTCAGTACTTC. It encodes CASSMAGLAEVDIQYF.